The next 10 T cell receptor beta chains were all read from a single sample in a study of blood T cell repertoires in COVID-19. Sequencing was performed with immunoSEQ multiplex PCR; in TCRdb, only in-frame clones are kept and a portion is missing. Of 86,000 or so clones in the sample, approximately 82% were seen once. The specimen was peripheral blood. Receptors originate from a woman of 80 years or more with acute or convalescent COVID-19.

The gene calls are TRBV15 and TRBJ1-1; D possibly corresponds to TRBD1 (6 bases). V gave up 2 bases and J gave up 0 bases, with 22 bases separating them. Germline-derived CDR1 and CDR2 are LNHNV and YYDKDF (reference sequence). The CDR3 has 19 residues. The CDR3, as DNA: TGTGCCACCAGCAGAAGATTACAGGGTGTAGCGCATATGAACACTGAAGCTTTCTTT. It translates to CATSRRLQGVAHMNTEAFF.

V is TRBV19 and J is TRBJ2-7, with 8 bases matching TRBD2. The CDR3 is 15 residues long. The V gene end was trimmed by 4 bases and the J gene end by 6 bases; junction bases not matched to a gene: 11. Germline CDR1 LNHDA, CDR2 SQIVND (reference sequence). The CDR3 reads CASSTAGVPSGEQYF. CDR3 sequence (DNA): TGTGCCAGTAGTACAGCGGGGGTACCATCAGGCGAGCAGTACTTC.

CDR3 loop: CASSQTELVMTDTQYF. CDR3 DNA: TGTGCCAGCAGCCAAACGGAGTTGGTTATGACAGATACGCAGTATTTT. V usage is TRBV14 and J usage is TRBJ2-3; the D is unclear. The CDR3 runs to 16 residues. Germline V gene lookup returns CDR1 SGHDN and CDR2 FVKESK. Between the trimmed V and J ends, which lost 2 bases and 3 bases, there was a span of 15 bases.

The CDR3 reads CASSLLGTGHYEQYF. The CDR3 DNA reads TGTGCCAGCAGTTTGCTAGGGACAGGGCACTACGAGCAGTACTTC. The V call is TRBV27, the J call TRBJ2-7, with 9 bases matching TRBD1. The germline V gene encodes CDR1 MNHEY and CDR2 SMNVEV (reference sequence). V shed 3 bases and J 3 bases; nucleotides not matched to a gene: 6. This CDR3 region has 15 residues.

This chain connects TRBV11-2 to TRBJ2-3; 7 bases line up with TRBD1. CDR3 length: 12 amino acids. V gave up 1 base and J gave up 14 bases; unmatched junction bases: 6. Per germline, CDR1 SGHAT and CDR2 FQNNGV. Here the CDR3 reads CASSLGAGGRYF. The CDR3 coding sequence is TGTGCCAGCAGCTTAGGGGCAGGGGGAAGGTATTTT. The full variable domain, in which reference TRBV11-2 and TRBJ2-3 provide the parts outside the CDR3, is EAGVAQSPRYKIIEKRQSVAFWCNPISGHATLYWYQQILGQGPKLLIQFQNNGVVDDSQLPKDRFSAERLKGVDSTLKIQPAKLEDSAVYLCASSLGAGGRYFGPGTRLTVL.

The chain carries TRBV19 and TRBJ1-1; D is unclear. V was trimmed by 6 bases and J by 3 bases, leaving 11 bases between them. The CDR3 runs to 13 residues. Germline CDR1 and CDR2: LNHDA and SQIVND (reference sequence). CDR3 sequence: CASRKQEDTEAFF. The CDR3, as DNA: TGTGCCAGTAGAAAACAAGAGGACACTGAAGCTTTCTTT. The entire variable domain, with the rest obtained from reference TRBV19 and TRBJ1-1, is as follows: DGGITQSPKYLFRKEGQNVTLSCEQNLNHDAMYWYRQDPGQGLRLIYYSQIVNDFQKGDIAEGYSVSREKKESFPLTVTSAQKNPTAFYLCASRKQEDTEAFFGQGTRLTVV.

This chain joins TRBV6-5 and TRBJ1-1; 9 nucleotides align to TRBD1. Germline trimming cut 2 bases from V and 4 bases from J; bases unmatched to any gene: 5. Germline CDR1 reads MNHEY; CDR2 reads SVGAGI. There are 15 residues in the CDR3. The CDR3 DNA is TGTGCCAGCAGTTACCGGGAGACAGGGGGCACTGAAGCTTTCTTT. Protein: CASSYRETGGTEAFF.

CDR3 amino acids: CASSPRYEQYF. CDR3 DNA: TGTGCCAGCAGCCCTCGGTACGAGCAGTACTTC. V is TRBV7-9 and J is TRBJ2-7; D uncertain. With 5 bases removed from V and 4 bases from J, the gap between germline ends came to 6 bases. The CDR3 spans 11 residues. Germline V gene sequence: CDR1 SEHNR, CDR2 FQNEAQ (reference sequence).

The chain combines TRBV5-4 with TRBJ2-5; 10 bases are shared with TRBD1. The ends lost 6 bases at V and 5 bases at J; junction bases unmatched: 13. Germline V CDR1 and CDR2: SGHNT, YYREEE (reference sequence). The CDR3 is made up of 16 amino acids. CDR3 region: CASTADPGQGFETQYF. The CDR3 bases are TGTGCCAGCACCGCTGACCCGGGACAGGGGTTTGAGACCCAGTACTTC.

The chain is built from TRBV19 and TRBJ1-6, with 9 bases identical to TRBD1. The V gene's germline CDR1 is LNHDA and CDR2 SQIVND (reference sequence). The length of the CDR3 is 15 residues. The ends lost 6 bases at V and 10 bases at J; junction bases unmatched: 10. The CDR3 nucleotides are TGTGCCAGTAGATCCCCGACAGGGGGTGTGTCACCCCTCCACTTT. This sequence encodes CASRSPTGGVSPLHF. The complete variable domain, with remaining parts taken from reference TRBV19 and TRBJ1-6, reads DGGITQSPKYLFRKEGQNVTLSCEQNLNHDAMYWYRQDPGQGLRLIYYSQIVNDFQKGDIAEGYSVSREKKESFPLTVTSAQKNPTAFYLCASRSPTGGVSPLHFGNGTRLTVT.